The 10 T cell receptor beta chains below all came from one sample that was sequenced in a study of T cell changes during pregnancy in multiple sclerosis (dated by TCRdb to the late 2010s). Receptor libraries were prepared by the immunoSEQ multiplex PCR assay. TCRdb limited this immuneACCESS table to in-frame rearrangements with V and J called. A share of clones is missing; checked studies link under half to unresolved V genes, and the rest is unexplained. For this sample the table gives approximately 34,000 clones, of which about nine tenths were detected only once. The top ten hold approximately 11% of the sample. The input for sequencing was CD8+ T cells from peripheral blood mononuclear cells, taken before pregnancy. The receptors were sampled from a female donor with multiple sclerosis, enrolled in a pregnancy study.

The chain is built from TRBV19 and TRBJ1-1; the match to TRBD1 covers 7 bases. The CDR3 runs to 14 residues. Looked up from germline, CDR1 is LNHDA and CDR2 is SQIVND (reference sequence). V gave up 8 bases and J gave up 4 bases; unmatched junction bases: 10. Written as DNA, the CDR3 is TGTGCCAGTCAGACAGGGATGGGTACCACTGAAGCTTTCTTT. Protein sequence: CASQTGMGTTEAFF.

This clone was picked up one time. The V gene is TRBV5-4, the J gene TRBJ1-5; weak D call: TRBD1 (5 bases). CDR3 length equals 14 residues. The V and J ends lost 5 bases and 5 bases respectively, with 14 bases between them. Germline CDR1 reads SGHNT; CDR2 reads YYREEE (reference sequence). The CDR3 nucleotides are TGTGCCAGCAGTTTGCAGGGAAGGGATCAGCCCCAGCATTTT. It translates to CASSLQGRDQPQHF.

V is TRBV6-5 and J is TRBJ2-7; TRBD2 matches at 7 bases. V lost 5 bases, J lost 5 bases, and 9 bases stayed unmatched. The CDR3 is 14 amino acids. Germline V gives CDR1 MNHEY, CDR2 SVGAGI. CDR3 in amino acids: CASSRTTSSDEQYF. CDR3 in DNA: TGTGCCAGCAGTCGAACGACTAGCAGTGACGAGCAGTACTTC.

Note on this clone: Germline and junction disagree at one end, which may indicate a read error. The rearrangement links TRBV20-1 to TRBJ1-4, with a possible D match to TRBD1 (5 bases). The CDR3 extends over 8 amino acids. The germline V gene has CDR1 DFQATT and CDR2 SNEGSKA (reference sequence). CDR3 in amino acids: CSARGGSF. The DNA of the CDR3 is TGCAGTGCTAGGGGGGGAAGTTTT.

The genes are TRBV30 and TRBJ2-7; TRBD2 is a possible D gene (6 bases). V was trimmed by 4 bases and J by 6 bases, leaving 13 bases between them. CDR1 and CDR2 (germline): GTSNPN, SVGIG (reference sequence). This CDR3 region has 12 residues. The CDR3 loop is CAWTRAGFEQYF. Written as DNA, the CDR3 is TGTGCCTGGACCCGAGCGGGTTTCGAGCAGTACTTC. Variable domain in full (rest from reference TRBV30 and TRBJ2-7): SQTIHQWPATLVQPVGSPLSLECTVEGTSNPNLYWYRQAAGRGLQLLFYSVGIGQISSEVPQNLSASRPQDRQFILSSKKLLLSDSGFYLCAWTRAGFEQYFGPGTRLTVT.

This clone was seen only once. The chain recombines TRBV7-6 with TRBJ1-3, with 7 nucleotides matching TRBD1. Per the germline V gene, CDR1 is SGHVS and CDR2 is FNYEAQ. The CDR3 loop spans 16 amino acids. The junction had 3 bases not matched to a gene; V was cut back by 0 bases and J by 1 base. For the CDR3, the DNA is TGTGCCAGCAGCTTAGCCCCAGGGGGATCTGGAAACACCATATATTTT. It is translated as CASSLAPGGSGNTIYF.

The rearrangement joins TRBV19 to TRBJ1-5; 7 positions agree with TRBD1. Germline-derived CDR1 and CDR2 are LNHDA and SQIVND (reference sequence). This CDR3 has 16 amino acids. V gave up 7 bases and J gave up 5 bases; unmatched junction bases: 14. CDR3 nucleotide sequence: TGTGCCAGTACCCCAGGGTTTCGGGACAGCCATCAGCCCCAGCATTTT. Translation: CASTPGFRDSHQPQHF.

The rearrangement links TRBV2 to TRBJ2-5, with TRBD1 matching over 11 bases. Trimming removed 5 bases from V and 5 bases from J; junction bases left unmatched: 7. The CDR3 has 15 residues. The germline V gene has CDR1 SNHLY and CDR2 FYNNEI. The CDR3 sequence: CASSPGTGGLETQYF. The CDR3 nucleotides are TGTGCCAGCAGTCCCGGGACAGGGGGTTTGGAGACCCAGTACTTC.

The CDR3 here is CASSEGTSRHEQYF. The CDR3 region has the DNA TGTGCCAGCAGTGAAGGCACTAGCAGGCACGAGCAGTACTTC. The V and J genes are TRBV2 and TRBJ2-7; the D gene is possibly TRBD2 (6 bases). Trimming removed 1 base from V and 5 bases from J, with 12 bases in between. The CDR3 consists of 14 residues. Per germline, CDR1 SNHLY and CDR2 FYNNEI.

The chain is built from TRBV6-5 and TRBJ2-7, with 7 bases identical to TRBD1. V trimming: 4 bases; J trimming: 0 bases; junction bases outside the gene matches: 9. Looked up from germline, CDR1 is MNHEY and CDR2 is SVGAGI. The CDR3 covers 16 residues. CDR3 DNA: TGTGCCAGCAGTTTGGCACCGGGACAGAGCTCCTACGAGCAGTACTTC. Encoded protein: CASSLAPGQSSYEQYF.